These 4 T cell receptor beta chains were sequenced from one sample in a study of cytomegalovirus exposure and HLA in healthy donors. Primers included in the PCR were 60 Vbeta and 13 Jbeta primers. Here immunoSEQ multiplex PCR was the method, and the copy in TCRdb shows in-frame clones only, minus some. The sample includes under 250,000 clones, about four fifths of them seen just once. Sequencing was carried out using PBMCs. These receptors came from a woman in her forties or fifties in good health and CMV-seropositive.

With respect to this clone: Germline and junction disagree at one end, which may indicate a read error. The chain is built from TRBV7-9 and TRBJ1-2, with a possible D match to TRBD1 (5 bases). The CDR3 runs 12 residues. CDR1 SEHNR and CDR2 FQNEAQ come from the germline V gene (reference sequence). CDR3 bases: TGTTCCAGCAGCCCCAGGGCCTATGGCTACACCTTC. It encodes CSSSPRAYGYTF. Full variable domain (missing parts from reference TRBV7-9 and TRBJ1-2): DTGVSQNPRHKITKRGQNVTFRCDPISEHNRLYWYRQTLGQGPEFLTYFQNEAQLEKSRLLSDRFSAERPKGSFSTLEIQRTEQGDSAMYLCSSSPRAYGYTFGSGTRLTVV.

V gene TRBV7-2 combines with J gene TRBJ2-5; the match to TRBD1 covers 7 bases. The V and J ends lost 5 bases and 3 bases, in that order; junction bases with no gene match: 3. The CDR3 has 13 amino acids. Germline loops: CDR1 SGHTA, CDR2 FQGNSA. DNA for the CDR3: TGTGCCAGCAGCCACGACAGGGAAGAGACCCAGTACTTC. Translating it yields CASSHDREETQYF.

This CDR3 reads CASSVWQGAGSNQPQHF. CDR3 bases: TGTGCCAGCAGTGTTTGGCAGGGGGCAGGGAGCAATCAGCCCCAGCATTTT. The chain recombines TRBV6-1 with TRBJ1-5; 8 bases map to TRBD1. CDR1 and CDR2 from the germline V gene are MNHNS and SASEGT. The CDR3 consists of 17 residues. The V and J ends lost 4 bases and 1 base, in that order; junction bases with no gene match: 9.

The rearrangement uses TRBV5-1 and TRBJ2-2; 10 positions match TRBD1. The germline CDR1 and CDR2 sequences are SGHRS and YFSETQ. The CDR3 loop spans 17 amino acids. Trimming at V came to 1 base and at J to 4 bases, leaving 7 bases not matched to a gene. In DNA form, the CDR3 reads TGCGCCAGCAGCTTGAGGGGGACAGGGGTCCCCACCGGGGAGCTGTTTTTT. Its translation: CASSLRGTGVPTGELFF.